What follows are 14 T cell receptor beta chains derived from one specimen sequenced in a study of blood T cell repertoires in COVID-19. Generated by immunoSEQ multiplex PCR, the TCRdb table keeps only in-frame clones and is missing some. The sample records about 36,000 clones, roughly 73% being singletons. The sequenced sample consisted of peripheral blood. The receptors come from a man in his sixties with acute or convalescent COVID-19.

The chain employs TRBV23-1 and TRBJ2-7; 11 bases are shared with TRBD2. TRBV23-1 is an ORF; its function is uncertain. J was trimmed by 0 bases and V by 2 bases; bases with no gene match: 3. The CDR3 contains 16 residues. CDR3 nucleotide sequence: TGCGCCAGCAGTCAACCGGGACTAGCGGACTCCTACGAGCAGTACTTC. Translating gives CASSQPGLADSYEQYF.

This chain uses TRBV15 with TRBJ2-5, with a possible D match to TRBD1 (5 bases). The CDR3 is 15 residues long. V lost 0 bases, J lost 4 bases, and 12 bases lay in between. Germline V lookup: CDR1 LNHNV, CDR2 YYDKDF (reference sequence). CDR3 loop: CATSREQGVGETQYF. The CDR3 DNA reads TGTGCCACCAGCAGAGAACAAGGGGTGGGAGAGACCCAGTACTTC.

The gene calls are TRBV28 and TRBJ2-3; maybe TRBD2 (5 bases). Per germline, CDR1 MDHEN and CDR2 SYDVKM. Between the trimmed V and J ends, which lost 2 bases and 4 bases, there was a span of 7 bases. This CDR3 is built from 13 residues. In nucleotides, the CDR3 is TGTGCCAGCAGTTTAAGGGAGTCAGATACGCAGTATTTT. Translating gives CASSLRESDTQYF.

The V and J genes are TRBV28 and TRBJ2-7; TRBD1 matches 10 bases. Per germline, CDR1 MDHEN and CDR2 SYDVKM. CDR3 length: 15 residues. The J segment lost 3 bases and the V segment lost 2 bases, leaving 4 bases of the junction unmatched. The CDR3: CASSLIGQGVYEQYF. The CDR3 DNA follows: TGTGCCAGCAGTTTAATAGGACAGGGGGTCTACGAGCAGTACTTC. The variable domain in full, with the rest retrieved from reference TRBV28 and TRBJ2-7, is DVKVTQSSRYLVKRTGEKVFLECVQDMDHENMFWYRQDPGLGLRLIYFSYDVKMKEKGDIPEGYSVSREKKERFSLILESASTNQTSMYLCASSLIGQGVYEQYFGPGTRLTVT.

The chain links TRBV11-2 to TRBJ2-3; 16 positions match TRBD2. The V segment lost 6 bases and the J segment 6 bases; nucleotides outside the gene matches: 6. The CDR3 has 16 amino acids. Germline loops: CDR1 SGHAT, CDR2 FQNNGV. DNA for the CDR3: TGTGCCAGCAGACCGCCGGGACTAGCGGGAGGGGATACGCAGTATTTT. Translating it yields CASRPPGLAGGDTQYF.

V is TRBV5-1 and J is TRBJ2-2; D may be TRBD2 (5 bases). V gave up 7 bases and J gave up 2 bases, with 15 bases separating them. Germline lookup yields CDR1 SGHRS and CDR2 YFSETQ. The CDR3 spans 15 residues. For the CDR3, the DNA is TGCGCCAGCGGGGTTCGGGGATTTAACACCGGGGAGCTGTTTTTT. Translated: CASGVRGFNTGELFF.

V and J are TRBV14 and TRBJ2-7; D may be TRBD2 (7 bases). Trimming took off 1 base at V and 3 bases at J, with 13 bases between the two ends. Germline V gives CDR1 SGHDN, CDR2 FVKESK. This CDR3 has 15 amino acids. The CDR3 spells CASSQVGGADYEQYF. DNA of the CDR3: TGTGCCAGCAGCCAAGTAGGGGGGGCGGACTACGAGCAGTACTTC.

V usage is TRBV5-1 and J usage is TRBJ2-2; D might be TRBD1 (5 bases). CDR1 is SGHRS and CDR2 is YFSETQ in the germline V gene. V dropped 4 bases and J dropped 2 bases, with 9 bases sitting between them. The CDR3 is 14 residues long. CDR3 protein: CASSMGPNTGELFF. CDR3 coding DNA: TGCGCCAGCAGCATGGGGCCTAACACCGGGGAGCTGTTTTTT.

The chain links TRBV5-1 to TRBJ2-7, with D possibly TRBD1 on 6 matching bases. Germline-derived CDR1 and CDR2 are SGHRS and YFSETQ. The CDR3 sequence is 14 residues long. Trimming took 0 bases from V and 0 from J, leaving 7 bases between them. CDR3 bases: TGCGCCAGCAGCTTGGCAGGGGTCTCCTACGAGCAGTACTTC. Protein sequence: CASSLAGVSYEQYF.

The chain recombines TRBV6-1 with TRBJ2-2, with D perhaps TRBD1 (6 bases). Per the germline V gene, CDR1 is MNHNS and CDR2 is SASEGT. Trimming left V 6 bases short and J 6 bases short, with 11 bases between. This CDR3 has 13 amino acids. CDR3 DNA sequence: TGTGCCAGCAGCCCCAGGGGCGCCGGGGAGCTGTTTTTT. It translates to CASSPRGAGELFF.

The chain recombines TRBV2 with TRBJ2-5; a weak D match, TRBD1 (6 bases). CDR3 length: 12 amino acids. In germline, CDR1 is SNHLY, CDR2 FYNNEI. Trimming cost V 7 bases and J 5 bases, with 11 bases left between them. In nucleotides, the CDR3 is TGTGCCAGCAAGGGGGAAACGGAGACCCAGTACTTC. This encodes CASKGETETQYF.

The rearrangement links TRBV5-6 to TRBJ1-5, with D possibly matching TRBD1 (5 bases). The CDR3 spans 14 residues. V lost 2 bases and J lost 1, with 7 bases in between. In germline, CDR1 is SGHDT, CDR2 YYEEEE. The CDR3 sequence is CASSFGQSNQPQHF. CDR3 nucleotide sequence: TGTGCCAGCAGCTTTGGACAAAGCAATCAGCCCCAGCATTTT.

This clone was found a few times. The gene calls are TRBV30 and TRBJ2-7; 7 bases match TRBD1. V shed 0 bases, J shed 3 bases, and the junction held 8 bases outside the gene matches. Germline CDR1 reads GTSNPN; CDR2 reads SVGIG (reference sequence). This CDR3 spans 15 amino acids. CDR3 loop: CAWSVRQGLLYEQYF. DNA of the CDR3: TGTGCCTGGAGTGTAAGACAGGGCTTACTCTACGAGCAGTACTTC.

V and J are TRBV5-1 and TRBJ2-7, with D possibly matching TRBD2 (6 bases). The CDR3 is 16 residues long. The germline V gene has CDR1 SGHRS and CDR2 YFSETQ. Trimming took off 0 bases at V and 4 bases at J, with 17 bases between the two ends. Here the CDR3 DNA reads TGCGCCAGCAGCTTGGAGGCCGGGAGACGGGGATACGAGCAGTACTTC. It specifies CASSLEAGRRGYEQYF.